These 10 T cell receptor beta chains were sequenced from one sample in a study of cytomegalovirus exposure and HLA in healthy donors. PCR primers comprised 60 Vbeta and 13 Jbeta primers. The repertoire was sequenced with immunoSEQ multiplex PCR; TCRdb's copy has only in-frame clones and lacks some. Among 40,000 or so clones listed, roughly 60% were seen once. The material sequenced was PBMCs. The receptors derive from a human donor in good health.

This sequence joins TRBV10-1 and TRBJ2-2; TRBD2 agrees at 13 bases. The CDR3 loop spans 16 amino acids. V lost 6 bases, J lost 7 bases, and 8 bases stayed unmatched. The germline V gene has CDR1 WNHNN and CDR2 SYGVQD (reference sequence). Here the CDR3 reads CASRLRTSGGSGELFF. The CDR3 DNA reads TGCGCCAGCAGACTACGGACTAGCGGGGGAAGCGGGGAGCTGTTTTTT.

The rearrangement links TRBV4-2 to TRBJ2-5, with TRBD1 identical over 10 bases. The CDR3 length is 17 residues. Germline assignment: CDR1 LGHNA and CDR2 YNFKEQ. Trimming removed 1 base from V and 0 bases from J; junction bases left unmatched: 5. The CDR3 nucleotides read TGTGCCAGCAGCCAAGTCGGGACAGGGGACTACCAAGAGACCCAGTACTTC. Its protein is CASSQVGTGDYQETQYF.

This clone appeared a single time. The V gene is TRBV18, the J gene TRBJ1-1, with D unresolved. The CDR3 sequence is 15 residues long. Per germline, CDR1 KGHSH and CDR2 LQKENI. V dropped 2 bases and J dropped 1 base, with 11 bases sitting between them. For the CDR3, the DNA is TGTGCCAGCTCACCAGGGCCGATAAGGAACACTGAAGCTTTCTTT. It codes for CASSPGPIRNTEAFF.

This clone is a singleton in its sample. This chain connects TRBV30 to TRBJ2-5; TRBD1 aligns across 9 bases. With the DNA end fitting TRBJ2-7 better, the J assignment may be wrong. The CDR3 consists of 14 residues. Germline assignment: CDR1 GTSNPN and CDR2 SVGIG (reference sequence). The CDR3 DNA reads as TGTGCCTGGAGTGTAACAGGGGGCTCTCACGAGCAGTACTTC. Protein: CAWSVTGGSHEQYF.

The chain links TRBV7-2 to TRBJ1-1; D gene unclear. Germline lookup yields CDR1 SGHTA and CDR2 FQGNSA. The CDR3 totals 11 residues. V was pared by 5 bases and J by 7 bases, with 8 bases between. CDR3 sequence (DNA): TGTGCCAGCAGCAAAGCACTTGAAGCTTTCTTT. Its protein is CASSKALEAFF. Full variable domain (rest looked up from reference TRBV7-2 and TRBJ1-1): GAGVSQSPSNKVTEKGKDVELRCDPISGHTALYWYRQSLGQGLEFLIYFQGNSAPDKSGLPSDRFSAERTGGSVSTLTIQRTQQEDSAVYLCASSKALEAFFGQGTRLTVV.

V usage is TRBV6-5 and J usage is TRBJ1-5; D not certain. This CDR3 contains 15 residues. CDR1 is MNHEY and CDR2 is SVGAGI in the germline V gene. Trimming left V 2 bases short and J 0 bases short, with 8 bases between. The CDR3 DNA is TGTGCCAGCAGTTACAGCCATTATAGCAATCAGCCCCAGCATTTT. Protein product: CASSYSHYSNQPQHF.

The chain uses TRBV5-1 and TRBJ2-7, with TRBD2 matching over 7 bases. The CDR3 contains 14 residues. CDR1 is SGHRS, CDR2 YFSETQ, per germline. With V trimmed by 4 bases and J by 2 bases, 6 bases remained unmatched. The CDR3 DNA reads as TGCGCCAGCAGCACTGGACTAGGAACCTACGAGCAGTACTTC. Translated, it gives CASSTGLGTYEQYF. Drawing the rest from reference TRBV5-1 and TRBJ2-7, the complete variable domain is KAGVTQTPRYLIKTRGQQVTLSCSPISGHRSVSWYQQTPGQGLQFLFEYFSETQRNKGNFPGRFSGRQFSNSRSEMNVSTLELGDSALYLCASSTGLGTYEQYFGPGTRLTVT.

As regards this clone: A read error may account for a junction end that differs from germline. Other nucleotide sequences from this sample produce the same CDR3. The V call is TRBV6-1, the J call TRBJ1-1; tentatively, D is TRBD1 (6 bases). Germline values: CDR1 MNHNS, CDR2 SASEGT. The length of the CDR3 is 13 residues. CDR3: CASSESRGTEAFF. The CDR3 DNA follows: TGTGCTAGCAGCGAATCCAGGGGAACTGAAGCTTTCTTT.

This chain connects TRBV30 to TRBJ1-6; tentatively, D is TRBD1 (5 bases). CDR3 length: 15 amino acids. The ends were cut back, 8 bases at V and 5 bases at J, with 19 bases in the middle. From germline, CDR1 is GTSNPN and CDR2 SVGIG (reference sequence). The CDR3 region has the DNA TGTGCCGGTTACGCAGGGAATTCGAATAATTCACCCCTCCACTTT. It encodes CAGYAGNSNNSPLHF.

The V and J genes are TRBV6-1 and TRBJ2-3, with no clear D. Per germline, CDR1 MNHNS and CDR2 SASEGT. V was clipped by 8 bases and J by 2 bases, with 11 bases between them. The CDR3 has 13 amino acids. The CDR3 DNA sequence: TGTGCCAGCCTGAGTATATTCACAGATACGCAGTATTTT. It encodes CASLSIFTDTQYF.